This T cell receptor beta chain was retrieved from a study of identical twins. From the 5' RACE reads, TCRdb called clonotypes with MiXCR, one entry per CDR3 protein. The repertoire has fewer than 500,000 distinct CDR3 sequences, 20% to 30% of them found once; the top ten carry about 2.9%. This CDR3 region has 15 residues. Germline CDR1 DFQATT, CDR2 SNEGSKA (reference sequence). Unmatched junction bases numbered 16, after V lost 6 bases and J lost 5 bases. The same specimen was also included in a second study, on T cells expressing NK-cell markers.

This TCR derives from a woman aged 18-29 years in good health. The J gene is TRBJ2-7, the V gene TRBV20-1, with 7 bases that match TRBD2. Material: CD4+ T cells sorted from blood. The CDR3 sequence: CSAPSPQRDSDEQYF. CDR3 DNA sequence: TGCAGTGCACCGTCCCCCCAGCGGGATTCTGACGAGCAGTACTTC.